These 21 T cell receptor beta chains were all obtained from the same sample, sequenced in a study of PD-L1 blockade in urothelial cancer. The data were produced by immunoSEQ multiplex PCR, yet TCRdb's version contains in-frame clones alone and is incomplete. The table shows about 72,000 clones, with roughly 90% occurring only once. Time point of the sample: pretreatment peripheral blood. Material: PBMCs, obtained around atezolizumab (anti-PD-L1) treatment. The origin of the receptors is a man in his 70s with urothelial cancer.

The V and J genes are TRBV11-2 and TRBJ2-1, with 16 bases lining up with TRBD2. Germline-derived CDR1 and CDR2 are SGHAT and FQNNGV. J lost 9 bases, V lost 1 base, and 3 bases had no gene match. The CDR3 has 16 amino acids. CDR3 in amino acids: CASSLVGTSGRVEQFF. Written as DNA, the CDR3 is TGTGCCAGCAGCTTAGTAGGGACTAGCGGGAGGGTTGAGCAGTTCTTC. The full variable domain, completed using reference TRBV11-2 and TRBJ2-1, is EAGVAQSPRYKIIEKRQSVAFWCNPISGHATLYWYQQILGQGPKLLIQFQNNGVVDDSQLPKDRFSAERLKGVDSTLKIQPAKLEDSAVYLCASSLVGTSGRVEQFFGPGTRLTVL.

The J gene is TRBJ2-2, the V gene TRBV9, with no clear D. There are 16 residues in the CDR3. The germline gives CDR1 SGDLS, CDR2 YYNGEE. The germline V and J ends were trimmed by 0 bases and 5 bases, with 14 bases remaining between them. The CDR3 nucleotides are TGTGCCAGCAGCGTAGCTCCGTTCCCGGGTACCGGGGAGCTGTTTTTT. It yields the protein CASSVAPFPGTGELFF.

The chain has TRBV28 and TRBJ2-7, with TRBD1 identical over 7 bases. CDR1 MDHEN and CDR2 SYDVKM come from the germline V gene. The V segment lost 0 bases and the J segment 0 bases; nucleotides outside the gene matches: 5. This CDR3 region has 16 residues. The DNA for the CDR3 is TGTGCCAGCAGTTTATGGGGCAGGGGGAGCTCCTACGAGCAGTACTTC. It translates to CASSLWGRGSSYEQYF.

The rearrangement links TRBV30 to TRBJ2-2; 8 bases match TRBD2. CDR1 is GTSNPN and CDR2 is SVGIG in the germline V gene (reference sequence). After removal of 5 bases from V and 6 bases from J, the junction contained 11 bases not matched to a gene. The CDR3 covers 15 residues. The CDR3 DNA reads TGTGCCTGGGATCCAAGCGGGAGTCGGCCCGGGGAGCTGTTTTTT. Translation gives CAWDPSGSRPGELFF.

This sequence joins TRBV25-1 and TRBJ1-5, with D perhaps TRBD1 (6 bases). Germline V CDR1 and CDR2: MGHDK, SYGVNS. V lost 2 bases, J lost 2 bases, and 13 bases lay in between. There are 16 residues in the CDR3. CDR3 in amino acids: CASSEGRGGRNQPQHF. As DNA, the CDR3 is TGTGCCAGCAGTGAAGGGCGCGGGGGGCGCAATCAGCCCCAGCATTTT. The variable domain in full, with the rest retrieved from reference TRBV25-1 and TRBJ1-5, is EADIYQTPRYLVIGTGKKITLECSQTMGHDKMYWYQQDPGMELHLIHYSYGVNSTEKGDLSSESTVSRIRTEHFPLTLESARPSHTSQYLCASSEGRGGRNQPQHFGDGTRLSIL.

The rearrangement links TRBV29-1 to TRBJ2-1, with 7 nucleotides matching TRBD2. Germline CDR1 and CDR2: SQVTM and ANQGSEA. Unmatched junction bases numbered 10, after V lost 4 bases and J lost 4 bases. This CDR3 contains 15 residues. CDR3 sequence: CSVGIAGLGYNEQFF. Here the CDR3 DNA reads TGCAGCGTTGGGATAGCGGGCCTGGGGTACAATGAGCAGTTCTTC.

The V and J genes are TRBV7-8 and TRBJ2-5; 7 bases agree with TRBD2. With V trimmed by 7 bases and J by 0 bases, 5 bases remained unmatched. The CDR3 is 14 residues long. Germline CDR1 and CDR2: SGHVS and FQNEAQ. In DNA, the CDR3 is TGTGCCAGCAAAAAAAGCGGGGACCAAGAGACCCAGTACTTC. Protein product: CASKKSGDQETQYF.

This chain links TRBV19 with TRBJ1-5; 8 bases are a match to TRBD1. The trim removed 7 bases at V and 6 bases at J, leaving 5 bases unmatched. Germline assignment: CDR1 LNHDA and CDR2 SQIVND (reference sequence). The CDR3 totals 13 residues. The CDR3, as DNA: TGTGCCAGTAACGACAGGGGAGTTCAGCCCCAGCATTTT. It codes for CASNDRGVQPQHF.

The chain is built from TRBV9 and TRBJ2-7; 7 positions agree with TRBD1. In germline, CDR1 is SGDLS, CDR2 YYNGEE. V trimming: 5 bases; J trimming: 8 bases; junction bases outside the gene matches: 7. This CDR3 contains 12 residues. As DNA, the CDR3 is TGTGCCAGCAGTCCGGGACAGCAGCAGCAGTACTTC. Protein sequence: CASSPGQQQQYF.

This sequence joins TRBV4-2 and TRBJ2-5; 8 bases are shared with TRBD2. The CDR3 totals 16 residues. Germline-derived CDR1 and CDR2 are LGHNA and YNFKEQ. V lost 1 base to trimming and J lost 5 bases; unmatched junction nucleotides: 9. The CDR3 sequence: CASSQGAKRELETQYF. The CDR3 DNA follows: TGTGCCAGCAGCCAAGGAGCTAAGCGGGAGTTGGAGACCCAGTACTTC.

J is TRBJ2-7 and V is TRBV6-1, with 8 nucleotides matching TRBD1. Unmatched junction bases numbered 10, after V lost 6 bases and J lost 3 bases. The germline CDR1 and CDR2 sequences are MNHNS and SASEGT. The CDR3 length is 15 residues. The CDR3 here is CASSFRQGTSYEQYF. The CDR3 bases are TGTGCCAGCAGCTTTAGACAGGGGACCAGCTACGAGCAGTACTTC.

The chain couples TRBV27 to TRBJ2-1; 10 nucleotides match TRBD1. Germline values: CDR1 MNHEY, CDR2 SMNVEV (reference sequence). The CDR3 is 13 amino acids. V shed 8 bases and J 6 bases; nucleotides not matched to a gene: 4. The CDR3 reads CASRWTGGNEQFF. CDR3 bases: TGTGCCAGCCGATGGACAGGGGGCAATGAGCAGTTCTTC.

The chain couples TRBV5-1 to TRBJ2-1; 7 bases fit TRBD2. Germline V gene lookup returns CDR1 SGHRS and CDR2 YFSETQ. There are 16 residues in the CDR3. With 2 bases clipped from V and 3 bases from J, the junction kept 8 bases outside the gene matches. The CDR3, as DNA: TGCGCCAGCAGCTTTGGGGCTAGCGGAGACTACAATGAGCAGTTCTTC. This translates into CASSFGASGDYNEQFF.

The gene calls are TRBV19 and TRBJ2-1; 9 bases line up with TRBD2. The junction had 5 bases not matched to a gene; V was cut back by 5 bases and J by 6 bases. CDR1 and CDR2 (germline): LNHDA, SQIVND (reference sequence). The CDR3 has 14 residues. The CDR3: CASSPRTSANEQFF. The CDR3 DNA sequence: TGTGCCAGTAGTCCCCGGACTAGCGCCAATGAGCAGTTCTTC.

V and J are TRBV10-3 and TRBJ2-1; 10 bases align to TRBD2. The V gene end was trimmed by 4 bases and the J gene end by 7 bases; junction bases not matched to a gene: 16. The CDR3 is 18 residues long. Germline values: CDR1 ENHRY, CDR2 SYGVKD. The chain's CDR3 is CAISVPPGAVAGGNEQFF. The CDR3 DNA follows: TGTGCCATCAGTGTCCCCCCGGGGGCGGTAGCGGGAGGAAATGAGCAGTTCTTC.

This clone was counted ten times or more. The V gene is TRBV6-1, the J gene TRBJ1-2; no clear D gene. CDR3 size: 13 residues. Germline V gene lookup returns CDR1 MNHNS and CDR2 SASEGT. V was shortened by 1 base and J by 7 bases, with 10 bases between the two germline ends. The CDR3 here is CASSEGGGSGYTF. As DNA, the CDR3 is TGTGCCAGCAGTGAAGGAGGCGGGAGTGGCTACACCTTC.

The CDR3 reads CASSELAGVPREQYF. The CDR3 nucleotides are TGTGCCAGCAGTGAATTGGCAGGGGTCCCTCGCGAGCAGTACTTC. The V call is TRBV6-1, the J call TRBJ2-7; perhaps TRBD1 as D (6 bases). The CDR3 loop spans 15 amino acids. Germline values: CDR1 MNHNS, CDR2 SASEGT. Trimming shortened V by 2 bases and J by 6 bases, and 17 bases separated the two germline ends.

V usage is TRBV19 and J usage is TRBJ1-5; 8 bases are a match to TRBD1. The CDR3 length is 16 residues. The germline V gene has CDR1 LNHDA and CDR2 SQIVND (reference sequence). With V trimmed by 3 bases and J by 11 bases, 15 bases remained unmatched. The DNA of the CDR3 is TGTGCCAGTAGTATCGTAGGGACAGGACAGTTATCAACCCAGCATTTT. Its protein is CASSIVGTGQLSTQHF.

The chain couples TRBV5-1 to TRBJ2-7; TRBD2 aligns across 14 bases. Germline CDR1 and CDR2: SGHRS and YFSETQ. The CDR3 totals 18 residues. With 0 bases clipped from V and 1 base from J, the junction kept 6 bases outside the gene matches. The CDR3 nucleotides read TGCGCCAGCAGCTTGGGACTAGCGGGAGGGCCCCTGTCCTACGAGCAGTACTTC. Residues: CASSLGLAGGPLSYEQYF.

The rearrangement uses TRBV6-1 and TRBJ2-2, with a weak D call TRBD1 (6 bases). V was cut by 7 bases and J by 0 bases, with 9 bases left in between. The CDR3 sequence is 14 residues long. CDR1 and CDR2 (germline): MNHNS, SASEGT. The CDR3 DNA is TGTGCCAGCATGACAGGCCCGAACACCGGGGAGCTGTTTTTT. It specifies CASMTGPNTGELFF.

This clone came up once. This chain joins TRBV19 and TRBJ2-7; D call uncertain. Germline values: CDR1 LNHDA, CDR2 SQIVND (reference sequence). CDR3 size: 14 residues. The germline V and J ends were trimmed by 3 bases and 3 bases, with 12 bases remaining between them. The CDR3 reads CASSIYLSHYEQYF. Written as DNA, the CDR3 is TGTGCCAGTAGTATCTACCTTTCCCACTACGAGCAGTACTTC.